Below, 29 T cell receptor beta chains from the same sample are listed, as sequenced in a study of cytotoxic CD8 clonotypes in ibrutinib-treated CLL. Measured with immunoSEQ multiplex PCR; TCRdb has only the in-frame clones, and not every one. Among 300,000 or so clones listed, over 60% were seen once. Here the sequenced sample was PBMCs, taken after 36 months of ibrutinib treatment. These receptor sequences come from a human donor with chronic lymphocytic leukemia.

The genes are TRBV7-2 and TRBJ2-7; TRBD1 matches 8 bases. This CDR3 is 15 amino acids long. After removal of 5 bases from V and 6 bases from J, the junction contained 12 bases not matched to a gene. Germline assignment: CDR1 SGHTA and CDR2 FQGNSA. CDR3 sequence: CASSVTGTGPTEQYF. The CDR3 region has the DNA TGTGCCAGCAGCGTGACCGGGACAGGCCCCACCGAGCAGTACTTC.

V gene TRBV29-1 combines with J gene TRBJ2-5; 11 bases agree with TRBD2. V was pared by 4 bases and J by 5 bases, with 9 bases of the junction left unmatched. The germline V gene encodes CDR1 SQVTM and CDR2 ANQGSEA. The CDR3 extends over 15 amino acids. CDR3 amino acids: CSVGLLAGVSETQYF. In nucleotides, the CDR3 is TGCAGCGTTGGATTACTAGCGGGAGTGTCGGAGACCCAGTACTTC.

This chain connects TRBV27 to TRBJ2-2, with 12 bases fitting TRBD2. Germline V gene lookup returns CDR1 MNHEY and CDR2 SMNVEV (reference sequence). With V trimmed by 2 bases and J by 5 bases, 9 bases remained unmatched. This CDR3 is built from 18 residues. The CDR3, as DNA: TGTGCCAGCAGTTTAGGCTACTCCGGGACTAGCGGGACCGGGGAGCTGTTTTTT. This sequence encodes CASSLGYSGTSGTGELFF.

The V gene is TRBV6-5, the J gene TRBJ1-4; D is uncertain. Germline values: CDR1 MNHEY, CDR2 SVGAGI. The CDR3 is 14 residues long. Trimming stripped 8 bases from V and 8 bases from J, with 18 bases between. This CDR3 reads CASSTSMGGEKLFF. CDR3 DNA sequence: TGTGCCAGCTCCACCTCCATGGGAGGGGAAAAACTGTTTTTT.

The chain is built from TRBV15 and TRBJ2-7, with D hard to call. The CDR3 contains 16 residues. The germline gives CDR1 LNHNV, CDR2 YYDKDF (reference sequence). Trimming removed 5 bases from V and 3 bases from J, with 20 bases in between. CDR3 sequence reads: CATSPYFTSLIYEQYF. For the CDR3, the DNA is TGTGCCACCAGCCCTTACTTTACGAGTTTGATCTACGAGCAGTACTTC.

The rearrangement uses TRBV7-8 and TRBJ2-7; D is possibly TRBD1 (6 bases). The germline V gene encodes CDR1 SGHVS and CDR2 FQNEAQ. V was trimmed by 1 base and J by 6 bases, leaving 13 bases between them. The CDR3 spans 14 residues. In nucleotides, the CDR3 is TGTGCCAGCAGCTTAGAAGGACAGAGGTTCGAGCAGTACTTC. Protein sequence: CASSLEGQRFEQYF.

The chain combines TRBV29-1 with TRBJ2-5; 7 nucleotides match TRBD1. Per germline, CDR1 SQVTM and CDR2 ANQGSEA. Trimming cost V 6 bases and J 2 bases; bases outside gene matches: 3. The CDR3 has 12 amino acids. Here the CDR3 reads CSVWTGQETQYF. The CDR3 bases are TGCAGCGTGTGGACAGGTCAAGAGACCCAGTACTTC.

The chain recombines TRBV6-5 with TRBJ2-7, with 8 bases lining up with TRBD1. Losses at the gene ends were 6 bases for V and 0 bases for J; bases not matched to a gene: 7. The CDR3 loop spans 15 amino acids. Germline-derived CDR1 and CDR2 are MNHEY and SVGAGI. The CDR3: CASRPGTGSSYEQYF. For the CDR3, the DNA is TGTGCCAGCAGACCCGGGACAGGCAGCTCCTACGAGCAGTACTTC.

The sample holds one count of this clone. This sequence joins TRBV27 and TRBJ1-2; maybe TRBD1 (6 bases). The CDR3 spans 18 residues. V was clipped by 3 bases and J by 1 base, with 21 bases between them. From germline, CDR1 is MNHEY and CDR2 SMNVEV (reference sequence). Here the CDR3 reads CASSFIPDPKGVNYGYTF. The CDR3 nucleotides read TGTGCCAGCAGTTTCATCCCGGACCCGAAGGGGGTTAACTATGGCTACACCTTC.

This rearrangement joins TRBV5-1 to TRBJ2-7, with D possibly being TRBD2 (5 bases). The CDR3 is 13 amino acids. Germline V lookup: CDR1 SGHRS, CDR2 YFSETQ. Trimming removed 4 bases from V and 6 bases from J, with 14 bases in between. The CDR3 protein is CASSPMIGSEQYF. The CDR3 DNA reads as TGCGCCAGCAGCCCGATGATTGGGAGCGAGCAGTACTTC.

The rearrangement links TRBV5-1 to TRBJ2-1, with TRBD2 identical over 11 bases. This CDR3 comprises 16 residues. Germline V CDR1 and CDR2: SGHRS, YFSETQ. V gave up 4 bases and J gave up 6 bases; unmatched junction bases: 9. In nucleotides, the CDR3 is TGCGCCAGCAGCCTGCTAGCGGGGGGCCTCCTCAATGAGCAGTTCTTC. Protein: CASSLLAGGLLNEQFF.

V is TRBV9 and J is TRBJ2-1; 7 bases line up with TRBD1. V lost 0 bases and J lost 6; bases outside the gene matches: 9. Germline V lookup: CDR1 SGDLS, CDR2 YYNGEE. The CDR3 has 16 residues. In nucleotides, the CDR3 is TGTGCCAGCAGCGTAGGACTCGGGACAGCAACCAATGAGCAGTTCTTC. Amino acids: CASSVGLGTATNEQFF.

Of note for this clone: Additional DNA sequences in this sample encode the identical CDR3. V is TRBV19 and J is TRBJ1-3, with a possible D match to TRBD1 (5 bases). Between the trimmed V and J ends, which lost 3 bases and 0 bases, there was a span of 9 bases. This CDR3 has 15 amino acids. Germline CDR1 LNHDA, CDR2 SQIVND (reference sequence). The DNA of the CDR3 is TGTGCCAGTAGTATCCGGGGGAGCTCTGGAAACACCATATATTTT. It codes for CASSIRGSSGNTIYF. The variable domain in full, with the rest retrieved from reference TRBV19 and TRBJ1-3, is DGGITQSPKYLFRKEGQNVTLSCEQNLNHDAMYWYRQDPGQGLRLIYYSQIVNDFQKGDIAEGYSVSREKKESFPLTVTSAQKNPTAFYLCASSIRGSSGNTIYFGEGSWLTVV.

This chain uses TRBV5-1 with TRBJ1-1; D is unclear. In germline, CDR1 is SGHRS, CDR2 YFSETQ. V lost 0 bases and J 4 bases, leaving 7 bases between the germline ends. CDR3 length: 13 amino acids. The CDR3 reads CASSLDDPTEAFF. The DNA for the CDR3 is TGCGCCAGCAGCTTGGACGATCCCACTGAAGCTTTCTTT.

The genes are TRBV5-1 and TRBJ2-7, with a tentative D call TRBD2 (5 bases). This CDR3 comprises 13 residues. Germline values: CDR1 SGHRS, CDR2 YFSETQ. V was pared by 0 bases and J by 4 bases, with 8 bases between. The CDR3 region has the DNA TGCGCCAGCAGCTTGGCCTGGGAGTACGAGCAGTACTTC. This gives the protein CASSLAWEYEQYF.

The V gene is TRBV19, the J gene TRBJ1-1; D is perhaps TRBD1 (6 bases). The V end was cut by 2 bases, the J end by 8 bases, with 9 bases between. Germline V gene lookup returns CDR1 LNHDA and CDR2 SQIVND (reference sequence). This CDR3 region has 12 residues. The CDR3 loop reads CASSIQGLEAFF. The DNA for the CDR3 is TGTGCCAGTAGTATACAGGGGTTGGAAGCTTTCTTT.

This sequence joins TRBV18 and TRBJ2-3; TRBD2 aligns across 13 bases. V was clipped by 1 base and J by 0 bases; unmatched bases: 7. The CDR3 spans 19 residues. Per the germline V gene, CDR1 is KGHSH and CDR2 is LQKENI. In nucleotides, the CDR3 is TGTGCCAGCTCACCACTGGGGACTAGCGGGGTTCAAAGCACAGATACGCAGTATTTT. Translating gives CASSPLGTSGVQSTDTQYF.

This chain links TRBV5-1 with TRBJ2-7, with D possibly TRBD1 on 6 matching bases. The V and J ends lost 2 bases and 6 bases respectively, with 12 bases between them. Looked up from germline, CDR1 is SGHRS and CDR2 is YFSETQ. The CDR3 length is 13 residues. The CDR3 spells CASSFAGVSEQYF. DNA of the CDR3: TGCGCCAGCAGCTTCGCAGGGGTCTCCGAGCAGTACTTC.

The chain employs TRBV2 and TRBJ1-4, with D possibly being TRBD1 (5 bases). Trimming left V 4 bases short and J 8 bases short, with 17 bases between. This CDR3 contains 15 residues. Germline assignment: CDR1 SNHLY and CDR2 FYNNEI. The CDR3 is CASSGQFGDGEKLFF. CDR3 coding DNA: TGTGCCAGCAGTGGACAGTTTGGCGACGGAGAAAAACTGTTTTTT. The full variable domain, completed using reference TRBV2 and TRBJ1-4, is EPEVTQTPSHQVTQMGQEVILRCVPISNHLYFYWYRQILGQKVEFLVSFYNNEISEKSEIFDDQFSVERPDGSNFTLKIRSTKLEDSAMYFCASSGQFGDGEKLFFGSGTQLSVL.

This clone appeared a few times. J is TRBJ2-7 and V is TRBV20-1; 8 nucleotides align to TRBD2. The CDR3 sequence is 11 residues long. From germline, CDR1 is DFQATT and CDR2 SNEGSKA (reference sequence). The V segment lost 4 bases and the J segment 9 bases; nucleotides outside the gene matches: 5. In DNA, the CDR3 is TGCAGTGCTACTCTTAGCGGGGTGCAGTACTTC. This codes for CSATLSGVQYF.

V usage is TRBV27 and J usage is TRBJ1-2; D perhaps matches TRBD1 (5 bases). Trimming left V 2 bases short and J 11 bases short, with 9 bases between. The germline gives CDR1 MNHEY, CDR2 SMNVEV (reference sequence). This CDR3 spans 11 amino acids. This CDR3 reads CASSLRGRYTF. The CDR3, as DNA: TGTGCCAGCAGTTTAAGGGGACGGTACACCTTC.

The chain is built from TRBV7-2 and TRBJ2-5; 8 nucleotides match TRBD2. The germline CDR1 and CDR2 sequences are SGHTA and FQGNSA. Losses at the gene ends were 1 base for V and 1 base for J; bases not matched to a gene: 5. The CDR3 has 16 amino acids. CDR3 DNA: TGTGCCAGCAGCTTAGGAATTAGCGGGGTCCAAGAGACCCAGTACTTC. This codes for CASSLGISGVQETQYF.

CDR3 region: CASSLAADEQFF. CDR3 coding DNA: TGCGCCAGCAGCTTGGCTGCCGATGAGCAGTTCTTC. The chain joins TRBV5-1 to TRBJ2-1; no reliable D call. Trimming removed 0 bases from V and 8 bases from J, with 6 bases in between. The CDR3 consists of 12 residues. CDR1 SGHRS and CDR2 YFSETQ come from the germline V gene.

This clone was counted between two and nine times. The CDR3 DNA reads TGTGCCACCAGCAGAGACAGGAACTATGGCTACACCTTC. The encoded protein is CATSRDRNYGYTF. This rearrangement joins TRBV15 to TRBJ1-2; D not certain. CDR3 size: 13 residues. V was trimmed by 0 bases and J by 2 bases, leaving 4 bases between them. Germline V gene lookup returns CDR1 LNHNV and CDR2 YYDKDF (reference sequence).

The chain couples TRBV11-3 to TRBJ1-4; TRBD1 might be the D (5 bases). V lost 4 bases and J 3 bases, leaving 9 bases between the germline ends. Per the germline V gene, CDR1 is SGHNT and CDR2 is YENEEA. CDR3 length: 14 amino acids. The CDR3 sequence is CASSSRGANEKLFF. Here the CDR3 DNA reads TGTGCCAGCAGCTCGAGAGGGGCTAATGAAAAACTGTTTTTT.

Only a few counts were recorded for this clone. The CDR3 region has the DNA TGTGCCAGCAGTTTTGGGCCCTACGAGCAGTACTTC. This translates into CASSFGPYEQYF. V and J are TRBV27 and TRBJ2-7; no firm D call. The germline V gene has CDR1 MNHEY and CDR2 SMNVEV (reference sequence). CDR3 size: 12 residues. V lost 3 bases, J lost 2 bases, and 5 bases lay in between.

The J gene is TRBJ2-5, the V gene TRBV7-2; D possibly corresponds to TRBD2 (6 bases). The CDR3 runs to 16 residues. V was clipped by 5 bases and J by 2 bases, with 18 bases between them. Germline assignment: CDR1 SGHTA and CDR2 FQGNSA. The DNA of the CDR3 is TGTGCCAGCAGCCGCCCTCCGGGGAGGCAGCAAGAGACCCAGTACTTC. Translation gives CASSRPPGRQQETQYF.

V usage is TRBV15 and J usage is TRBJ2-7; 10 bases map to TRBD1. The CDR3 has 18 amino acids. V lost 0 bases, J lost 2 bases, and 10 bases stayed unmatched. The germline V gene encodes CDR1 LNHNV and CDR2 YYDKDF (reference sequence). The CDR3, as DNA: TGTGCCACCAGCAGAGATCGTTTTCCGGGACAGGGGACCTACGAGCAGTACTTC. Protein sequence: CATSRDRFPGQGTYEQYF.

This clone has only a few counts. The chain combines TRBV7-2 with TRBJ1-4; D may be TRBD1 (5 bases). The germline gives CDR1 SGHTA, CDR2 FQGNSA. V gave up 2 bases and J gave up 5 bases, with 12 bases separating them. The CDR3 extends over 15 amino acids. The CDR3 DNA follows: TGTGCCAGCAGCTTACAGGGTCTCGGAAATGAAAAACTGTTTTTT. Translation: CASSLQGLGNEKLFF.